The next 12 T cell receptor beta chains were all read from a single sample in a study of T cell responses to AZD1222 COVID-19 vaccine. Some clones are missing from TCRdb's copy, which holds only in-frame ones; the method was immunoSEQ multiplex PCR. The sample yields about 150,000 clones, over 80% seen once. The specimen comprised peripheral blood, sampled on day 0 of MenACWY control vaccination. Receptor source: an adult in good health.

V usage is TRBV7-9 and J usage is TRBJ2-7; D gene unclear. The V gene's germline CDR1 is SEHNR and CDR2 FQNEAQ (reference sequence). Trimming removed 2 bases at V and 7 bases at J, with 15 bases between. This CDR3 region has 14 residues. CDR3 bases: TGTGCCAGCAGCTTACCCGGGCGATCTCGGGAGCAGTACTTC. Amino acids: CASSLPGRSREQYF. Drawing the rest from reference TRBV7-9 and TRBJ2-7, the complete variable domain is DTGVSQNPRHKITKRGQNVTFRCDPISEHNRLYWYRQTLGQGPEFLTYFQNEAQLEKSRLLSDRFSAERPKGSFSTLEIQRTEQGDSAMYLCASSLPGRSREQYFGPGTRLTVT.

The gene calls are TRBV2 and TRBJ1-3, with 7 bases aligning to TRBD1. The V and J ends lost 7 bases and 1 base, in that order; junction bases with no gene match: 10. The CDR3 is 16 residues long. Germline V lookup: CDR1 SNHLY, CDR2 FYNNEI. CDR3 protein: CASKPGQQISGNTIYF. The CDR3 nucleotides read TGTGCCAGCAAGCCGGGACAGCAAATATCTGGAAACACCATATATTTT. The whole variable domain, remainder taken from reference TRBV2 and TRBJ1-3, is EPEVTQTPSHQVTQMGQEVILRCVPISNHLYFYWYRQILGQKVEFLVSFYNNEISEKSEIFDDQFSVERPDGSNFTLKIRSTKLEDSAMYFCASKPGQQISGNTIYFGEGSWLTVV.

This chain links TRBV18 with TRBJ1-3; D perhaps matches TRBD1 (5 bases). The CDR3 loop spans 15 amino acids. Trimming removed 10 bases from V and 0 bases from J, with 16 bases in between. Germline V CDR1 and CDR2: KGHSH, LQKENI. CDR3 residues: CATHPQALSGNTIYF. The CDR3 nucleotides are TGTGCCACCCACCCACAGGCCCTCTCTGGAAACACCATATATTTT.

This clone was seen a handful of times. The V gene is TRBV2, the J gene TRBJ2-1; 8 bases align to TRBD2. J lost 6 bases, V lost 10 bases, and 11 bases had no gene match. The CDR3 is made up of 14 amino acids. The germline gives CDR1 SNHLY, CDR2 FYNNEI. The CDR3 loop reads CATRRSREGNEQFF. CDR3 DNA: TGTGCCACCCGACGTAGCCGGGAGGGCAATGAGCAGTTCTTC.

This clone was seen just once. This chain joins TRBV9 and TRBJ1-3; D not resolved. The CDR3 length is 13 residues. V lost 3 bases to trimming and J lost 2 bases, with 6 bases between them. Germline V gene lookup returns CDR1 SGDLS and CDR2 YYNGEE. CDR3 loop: CASSAAAGNTIYF. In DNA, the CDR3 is TGTGCCAGCAGCGCTGCGGCTGGAAACACCATATATTTT.

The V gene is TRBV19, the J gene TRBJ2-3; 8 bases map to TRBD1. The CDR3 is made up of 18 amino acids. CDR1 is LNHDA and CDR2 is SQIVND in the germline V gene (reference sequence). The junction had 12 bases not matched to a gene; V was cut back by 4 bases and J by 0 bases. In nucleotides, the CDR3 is TGTGCCAGTAGTACGGGCAGGGGGCTTCTAACCAGCACAGATACGCAGTATTTT. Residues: CASSTGRGLLTSTDTQYF.

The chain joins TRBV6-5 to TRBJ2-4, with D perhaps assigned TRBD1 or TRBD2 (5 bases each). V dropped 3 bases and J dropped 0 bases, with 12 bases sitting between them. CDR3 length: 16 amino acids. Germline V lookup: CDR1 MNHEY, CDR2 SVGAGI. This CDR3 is CASSYSGRLAKNIQYF. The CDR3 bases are TGTGCCAGCAGTTATTCGGGACGGCTAGCCAAAAACATTCAGTACTTC.

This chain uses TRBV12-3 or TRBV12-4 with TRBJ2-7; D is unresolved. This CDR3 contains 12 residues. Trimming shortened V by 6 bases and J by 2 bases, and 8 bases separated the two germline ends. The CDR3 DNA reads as TGTGCCAGCAGCCTGGATACCTACGAGCAGTACTTC. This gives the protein CASSLDTYEQYF.

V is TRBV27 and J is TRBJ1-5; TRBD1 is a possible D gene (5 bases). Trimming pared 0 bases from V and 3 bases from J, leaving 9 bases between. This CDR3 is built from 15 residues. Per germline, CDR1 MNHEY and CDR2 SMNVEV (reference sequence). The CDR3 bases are TGTGCCAGCAGTTTATCTAACAGGATCAATCAGCCCCAGCATTTT. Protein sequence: CASSLSNRINQPQHF.

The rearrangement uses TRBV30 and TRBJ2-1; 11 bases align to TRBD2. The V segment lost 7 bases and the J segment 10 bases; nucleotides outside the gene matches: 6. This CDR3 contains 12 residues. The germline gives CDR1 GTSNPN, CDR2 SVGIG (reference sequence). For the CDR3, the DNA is TGTGCCTCGCATTGGACTAGCGGGGAGCAGTTCTTC. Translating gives CASHWTSGEQFF.

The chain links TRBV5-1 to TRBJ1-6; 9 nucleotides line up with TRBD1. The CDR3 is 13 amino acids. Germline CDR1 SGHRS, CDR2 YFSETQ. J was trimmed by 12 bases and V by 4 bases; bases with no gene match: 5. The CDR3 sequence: CASSPNRGQPLHF. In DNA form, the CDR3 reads TGCGCCAGCAGCCCGAACAGGGGGCAACCCCTCCACTTT. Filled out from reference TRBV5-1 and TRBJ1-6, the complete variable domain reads KAGVTQTPRYLIKTRGQQVTLSCSPISGHRSVSWYQQTPGQGLQFLFEYFSETQRNKGNFPGRFSGRQFSNSRSEMNVSTLELGDSALYLCASSPNRGQPLHFGNGTRLTVT.

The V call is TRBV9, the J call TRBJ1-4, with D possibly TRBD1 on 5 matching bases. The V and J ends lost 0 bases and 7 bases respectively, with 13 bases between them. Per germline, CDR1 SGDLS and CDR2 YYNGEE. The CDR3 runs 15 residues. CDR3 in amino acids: CASSVGVRDGEKLFF. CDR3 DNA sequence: TGTGCCAGCAGCGTAGGGGTCCGGGACGGTGAAAAACTGTTTTTT. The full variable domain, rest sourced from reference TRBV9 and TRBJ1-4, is DSGVTQTPKHLITATGQRVTLRCSPRSGDLSVYWYQQSLDQGLQFLIQYYNGEERAKGNILERFSAQQFPDLHSELNLSSLELGDSALYFCASSVGVRDGEKLFFGSGTQLSVL.